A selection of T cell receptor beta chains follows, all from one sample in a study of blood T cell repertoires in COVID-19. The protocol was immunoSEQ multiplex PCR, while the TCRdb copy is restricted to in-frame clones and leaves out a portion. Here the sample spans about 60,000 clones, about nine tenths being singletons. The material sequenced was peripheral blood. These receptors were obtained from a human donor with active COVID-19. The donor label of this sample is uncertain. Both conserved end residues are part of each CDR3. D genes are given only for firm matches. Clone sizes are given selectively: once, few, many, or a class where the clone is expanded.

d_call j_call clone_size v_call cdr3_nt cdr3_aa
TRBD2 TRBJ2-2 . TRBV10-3 TGTGCCATCAGTGAGCGGCTAGCGGACACCGGGGAGCTGTTTTTT CAISERLADTGELFF
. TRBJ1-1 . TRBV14 TGTGCCAGCAGCCTAAATCGGGAAAGGGCTTTCTTT CASSLNRERAFF
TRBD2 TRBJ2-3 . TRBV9 TGTGCCAGCAGCGTAGAAACGTCTAGCGGGGGGGCAGATACGCAGTATTTT CASSVETSSGGADTQYF
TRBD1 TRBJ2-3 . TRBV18 TGTGCCAGCTCACCAGACAGGGTCACAGATACGCAGTATTTT CASSPDRVTDTQYF
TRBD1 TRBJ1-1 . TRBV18 TGTGCCAGCTCACCCCAGGGGGTAAACACTGAAGCTTTCTTT CASSPQGVNTEAFF
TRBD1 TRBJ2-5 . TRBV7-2 TGTGCCAGCAGCTTAGGGCAGGGGGCGCGAGAGACCCAGTACTTC CASSLGQGARETQYF
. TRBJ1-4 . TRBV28 TGTGCCAGCAGTGGTCCTGTCCTGGTCTATAATGAAAAACTGTTTTTT CASSGPVLVYNEKLFF
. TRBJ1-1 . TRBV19 TGTGCCAGCGATAGGGGGACGTTACTTGAAGCTTTCTTT CASDRGTLLEAFF
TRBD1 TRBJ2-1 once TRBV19 TGTGCCAGTAGTTCGAGGACAGGGCCGCTCAATGAGCAGTTCTTC CASSSRTGPLNEQFF
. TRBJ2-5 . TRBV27 TGTGCCAGCAGTCCCCTCGGGGGGCGTGAGGAGACCCAGTACTTC CASSPLGGREETQYF
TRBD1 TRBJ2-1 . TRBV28 TGTGCCAGCAGCTCCCCCGGGACAGGGAAGAATGAGCAGTTCTTC CASSSPGTGKNEQFF
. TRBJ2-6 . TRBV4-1 TGCGCCAGCAGCCACATAGGGAGCTCTGGGGCCAACGTCCTGACTTTC CASSHIGSSGANVLTF
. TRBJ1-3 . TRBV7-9 TGTGCCAGCAGCTTAGCGAATACCGGGAGAAACACCATATATTTT CASSLANTGRNTIYF
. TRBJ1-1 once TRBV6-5 TGTGCCAGCAGTCGGAGGAACACTGAAGCTTTCTTT CASSRRNTEAFF
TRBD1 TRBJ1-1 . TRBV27 TGTGCCAGCAGTCCCCGACAGGGATGGGCTGAAGCTTTCTTT CASSPRQGWAEAFF
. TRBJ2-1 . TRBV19 TGTGCCAGTAGTGCGCAGGTGGGTGAGCAGTTCTTC CASSAQVGEQFF
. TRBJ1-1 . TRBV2 TGTGCCAGCAAGGGGCAGGGGATGAACACTGAAGCTTTCTTT CASKGQGMNTEAFF
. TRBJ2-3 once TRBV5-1 TGCGCCAGCAGCCCACCGGGGAGCACAGATACGCAGTATTTT CASSPPGSTDTQYF
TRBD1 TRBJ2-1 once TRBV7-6 TGTGCCAGCAGTTCCGGGACAGGGCCTTACAATGAGCAGTTCTTC CASSSGTGPYNEQFF
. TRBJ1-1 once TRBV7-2 TGTGCCAGCAGCTGGACCGGGACACCGAACACTGAAGCTTTCTTT CASSWTGTPNTEAFF
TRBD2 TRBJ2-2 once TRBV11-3 TGTGCCAGCAGCGCCCGTTGGGGCGGGAGAACCGGGGAGCTGTTTTTT CASSARWGGRTGELFF
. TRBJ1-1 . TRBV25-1 TGTGCCAGCAGAGCCTCGGCAGGGATTGCCACTGAAGCTTTCTTT CASRASAGIATEAFF
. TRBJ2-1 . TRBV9 TGTGCCAGTACGGACAGCCACAATGAGCAGTTCTTC CASTDSHNEQFF
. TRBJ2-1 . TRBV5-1 TGCGCCAGCAGCTTGTTAGGGCGTGCGCGGGGTTGGAATGAGCAGTTCTTC CASSLLGRARGWNEQFF
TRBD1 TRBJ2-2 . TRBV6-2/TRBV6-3 TGTGCCAGCAGTGCCCGACAGGGATACACCGGGGAGCTGTTTTTT CASSARQGYTGELFF
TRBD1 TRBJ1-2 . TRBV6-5 TGTGCCAGCAGCATGGGGACAGACTATGGCTACACCTTC CASSMGTDYGYTF
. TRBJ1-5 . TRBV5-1 TGCGCCAGCAGCTCCGAGGGAGGCAATCAGCCCCAGCATTTT CASSSEGGNQPQHF
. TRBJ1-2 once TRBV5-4 TGTGCCAGCAGTATCGGGTCGGGGTTGGTGCTTGAGGGCTACACCTTC CASSIGSGLVLEGYTF
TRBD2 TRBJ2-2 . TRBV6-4 TGTGCCAGCAGTGACGATAGACTAGCGGCCCGCGGGGAGCTGTTTTTT CASSDDRLAARGELFF
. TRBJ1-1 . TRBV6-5 TGTGCCAGCAGCGGACAGCCGAACACTGAAGCTTTCTTT CASSGQPNTEAFF
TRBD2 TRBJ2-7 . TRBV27 TGTGCCAGCAGTTCAGTAGCGGGAGGGCTGCACGAGCAGTACTTC CASSSVAGGLHEQYF
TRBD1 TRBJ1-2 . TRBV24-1 TGTGCCACCAGTGACGGGACAGTGGGAGGCTACACCTTC CATSDGTVGGYTF
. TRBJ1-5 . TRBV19 TGTGCCAGTAGTCCACAGGGAGTCAATCAGCCCCAGCATTTT CASSPQGVNQPQHF
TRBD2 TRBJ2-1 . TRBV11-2 TGTGCCAGCAGCTCACGGACTAGCACGGGAGATGAGCAGTTCTTC CASSSRTSTGDEQFF
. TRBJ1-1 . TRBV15 TGTGCCACCAGCAGAGGGGGCAGGCAGAACACTGAAGCTTTCTTT CATSRGGRQNTEAFF
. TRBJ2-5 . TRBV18 TGTGCCAGCTCACCAGCCCCTCCCCAGGGCATCCAAGAGACCCAGTACTTC CASSPAPPQGIQETQYF
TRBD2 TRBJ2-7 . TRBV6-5 TGTGCCAGCAGGCGACGGGGGGGCGAGCAGTACTTC CASRRRGGEQYF
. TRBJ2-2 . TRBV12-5 TGTGCTAGTGGCATCCAAAGACAGGCCGGAATGAACACCGGGGAGCTGTTTTTT CASGIQRQAGMNTGELFF
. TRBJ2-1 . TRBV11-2 TGTGCCAGCAGTTCCTACCCTGAGACCTACAATGAGCAGTTCTTC CASSSYPETYNEQFF
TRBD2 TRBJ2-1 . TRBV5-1 TGCGCCAGCAGCTTGGAGGGACTAGATACTATTGAGCAGTTCTTC CASSLEGLDTIEQFF
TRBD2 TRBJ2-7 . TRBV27 TGTGCCAGCAGTCCAAGGCGACTAGCGGGAAACTACGAGCAGTACTTC CASSPRRLAGNYEQYF
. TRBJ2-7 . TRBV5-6 TGTGCCAGCAGTCAGGGGCCAGGCGAGCAGTACTTC CASSQGPGEQYF
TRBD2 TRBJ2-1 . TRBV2 TGTGCCAGCAGTGGGTACGGGGGGTCTGGCAATGAGCAGTTCTTC CASSGYGGSGNEQFF
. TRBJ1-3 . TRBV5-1 TGCGCCAGCAGCTCACATTTCAGCTCTGGAAACACCATATATTTT CASSSHFSSGNTIYF
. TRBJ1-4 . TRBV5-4 TGTGCCAGCAGCCATAGCAGCCTACCAACTAATGAAAAACTGTTTTTT CASSHSSLPTNEKLFF
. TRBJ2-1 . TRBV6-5 TGTGCCAGCAGAACTCTGAGCTCCTACAATGAGCAGTTCTTC CASRTLSSYNEQFF
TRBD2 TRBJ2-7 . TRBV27 TGTGCCAGCATGAGCGGGAGTAACGAGCAGTACTTC CASMSGSNEQYF
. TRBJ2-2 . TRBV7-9 TGTGCCAGCAGCCTAACGGGAACCACCGGGGAGCTGTTTTTT CASSLTGTTGELFF
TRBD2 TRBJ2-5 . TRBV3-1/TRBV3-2 TGTGCCAGCAGCTCCACCGGGGGGACCTTCGCGAAGGAGGCCCAGTACTTC CASSSTGGTFAKEAQYF
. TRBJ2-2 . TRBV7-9 TGTGCCAGCAGCTTCCGAGGTTCGAGCACCGGGGAGCTGTTTTTT CASSFRGSSTGELFF
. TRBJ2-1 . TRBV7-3 TGTGCCAGCAGCTCCGTACCCTCGGGATACAATGAGCAGTTCTTC CASSSVPSGYNEQFF
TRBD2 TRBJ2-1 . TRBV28 TGTGCCAGCAGTTCAGCGGGAGCTCCCTACAATGAGCAGTTCTTC CASSSAGAPYNEQFF
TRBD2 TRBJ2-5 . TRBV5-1 TGCGCCAGCAGCTGGGGTCCTCAAGCGGGGCCCCCAGAGACCCAGTACTTC CASSWGPQAGPPETQYF
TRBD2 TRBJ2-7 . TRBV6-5 TGTGCCAGCAGTCGGAAAATAGCGGGAGCTGGCGAGCAGTACTTC CASSRKIAGAGEQYF
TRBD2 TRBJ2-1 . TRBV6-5 TGTGCCAGCAGCCGACTAGCGGGGGGGCAAGGGGAGCAGTTCTTC CASSRLAGGQGEQFF